The 2 T cell receptor beta chains given below trace back to one sample, sequenced in a study of T-cell reconstitution after alpha-beta-depleted transplantation in children. Library preparation (for TCRbeta) was performed with unique molecular identifiers. TCRdb re-derived calls from the PCR reads in MiXCR, one entry per CDR3 protein. The sample contains 450,000 to 600,000 distinct CDR3 sequences, around a third of which appear only once. Material: PBMCs from the stem cell graft donor, obtained from the stem cell graft. The receptor set was obtained from a human donor who donated a stem cell graft to a child with aplastic anemia.

The chain uses TRBV19 and TRBJ2-2; no definite D call. This CDR3 is built from 16 residues. The V gene lost 4 bases and the J gene lost 4 bases, with 16 bases spanning the gap. From germline, CDR1 is LNHDA and CDR2 SQIVND (reference sequence). For the CDR3, the DNA is TGTGCCAGTAGTACCACCGGTTCGCCGACCACCGGGGAGCTGTTTTTT. Amino acids: CASSTTGSPTTGELFF.

This chain connects TRBV3-1 to TRBJ2-3, with D tentatively TRBD2 (5 bases). From germline, CDR1 is LGHDT and CDR2 YNNKEL (reference sequence). This CDR3 comprises 15 residues. V was shortened by 4 bases and J by 2 bases, with 13 bases between the two germline ends. The CDR3 coding sequence is TGTGCCAGCAGCCCAAGAGGGTCGTCCACAGATACGCAGTATTTT. As protein: CASSPRGSSTDTQYF.